The 2 T cell receptor beta chains below come from one sample, sequenced in a study of shared clonotypes between healthy human individuals. Naive CD8 cells lacked CD45RO, underwent positive selection for CCR7 and left out terminally differentiated effector memory CD45RA+ cells. This table comes from immunoSEQ multiplex PCR, and its TCRdb copy is limited to in-frame clones, with some not included. The table records about 2.1 million clones, 80% to 95% of them present only once. Material for sequencing was naive CD8+ T cells from PBMCs. These receptors originate from a man aged 18 to 29 in good health. Some clones in this sample may be carry-over from other donors' samples.

The CDR3 spells CASSLESLDRLNSGNTIYF. The CDR3, as DNA: TGTGCCAGCAGCTTAGAGTCGTTAGACAGACTAAACTCTGGAAACACCATATATTTT. V and J are TRBV11-2 and TRBJ1-3, with D perhaps TRBD1 (5 bases). V was clipped by 0 bases and J by 0 bases, with 18 bases between them. The CDR3 consists of 19 residues. Germline lookup yields CDR1 SGHAT and CDR2 FQNNGV.

This clone showed up just once. The chain recombines TRBV5-5 with TRBJ2-7, with 8 bases aligning to TRBD1. V lost 3 bases to trimming and J lost 0 bases; unmatched junction nucleotides: 8. Germline CDR1 is SGHKS and CDR2 is YYEKEE (reference sequence). The CDR3 is 16 residues long. The CDR3 DNA sequence: TGTGCCAGCAGCTGGGGACAGGTACAGTCCTCCTACGAGCAGTACTTC. Amino acid sequence: CASSWGQVQSSYEQYF.